Below are 4 T cell receptor beta chains sequenced from a single sample in a study of vaccination and CD4 T cells after COVID-19. Antigens for these TCRs are unknown. The Oncomine TCR Beta short-read assay was applied to DNA of cultured CD4+ T cells. One entry per CDR3 protein results from TCRdb running MiXCR on the PCR reads. Among more than 10,000 distinct CDR3 sequences listed, roughly half were seen once. Treatment specified: approximately nine-day PBMC culture with coronavirus spike peptide pools or control peptides (ViraFEST assay). Sample: CD4+ T cells from blood, cultured in vitro. Receptor source: a human donor who had recovered from COVID-19.

The rearrangement uses TRBV20-1 and TRBJ1-3; no reliable D call. The V gene lost 0 bases and the J gene lost 8 bases, with 8 bases spanning the gap. The CDR3 has 12 residues. Per the germline V gene, CDR1 is DFQATT and CDR2 is SNEGSKA (reference sequence). CDR3 DNA: TGCAGTGCTAGAGAGGGCGGGTACACCATATATTTT. Amino acids: CSAREGGYTIYF.

The chain couples TRBV20-1 to TRBJ2-7, with 7 bases aligning to TRBD2. Germline-derived CDR1 and CDR2 are DFQATT and SNEGSKA (reference sequence). Germline trimming cut 1 base from V and 6 bases from J; bases unmatched to any gene: 6. The CDR3 spans 13 residues. DNA for the CDR3: TGCAGTGCTAGAGGCGGGAGCGTTGGCGAGCAGTACTTC. Protein sequence: CSARGGSVGEQYF.

The rearrangement links TRBV4-1 to TRBJ2-3; 8 positions agree with TRBD1. The CDR3 contains 14 residues. J was trimmed by 5 bases and V by 2 bases; bases with no gene match: 3. CDR1 is MGHRA and CDR2 is YSYEKL in the germline V gene. The CDR3 region has the DNA TGCGCCAGCAGCCAACAGGGGGCTTTAGATACGCAGTATTTT. It specifies CASSQQGALDTQYF.

Here the CDR3 reads CASSRDRYYGYTF. The DNA for the CDR3 is TGTGCCAGCAGCCGAGACAGGTACTATGGCTACACCTTC. The chain links TRBV7-2 to TRBJ1-2; possibly TRBD1 for D (6 bases). Trimming stripped 5 bases from V and 3 bases from J, with 10 bases between. This CDR3 comprises 13 residues. Germline loops: CDR1 SGHTA, CDR2 FQGNSA.